Each of the 20 T cell receptor beta chains below was sequenced from the same sample in a study of CD8 T cells in Susac syndrome. RNA was extracted with the RNeasy kit, and a quantity of about 0.45 to 1 ug was reverse transcribed using random hexamers. TCRdb passed the immunoSEQ multiplex PCR reads through MiXCR, listing each CDR3 protein once. The table lists under 550,000 distinct CDR3 sequences, approximately 85% of them singletons, with more than 0.09% in the top ten. Sequenced material: CD8+ T cells from PBMCs. The receptors stem from a human donor with multiple sclerosis.

The gene calls are TRBV3-1 and TRBJ1-6; maybe TRBD1 (6 bases). Germline values: CDR1 LGHDT, CDR2 YNNKEL (reference sequence). Trimming took 2 bases from V and 7 from J, leaving 15 bases between them. This CDR3 is built from 16 residues. CDR3 residues: CASSQPKEGENSPLHF. The CDR3 coding sequence is TGTGCCAGCAGCCAACCAAAGGAGGGGGAGAATTCACCCCTCCACTTT.

The CDR3 protein is CASRAGQNQETQYF. DNA of the CDR3: TGTGCCAGCAGGGCGGGACAGAATCAAGAGACCCAGTACTTC. The chain uses TRBV2 and TRBJ2-5, with TRBD1 as a possible D gene (7 bases). Trimming cost V 6 bases and J 2 bases, with 13 bases left between them. Germline CDR1 is SNHLY and CDR2 is FYNNEI. This CDR3 contains 14 residues.

The rearrangement links TRBV14 to TRBJ1-5, with D unresolved. V lost 4 bases and J 5 bases, leaving 15 bases between the germline ends. The CDR3 extends over 15 amino acids. Germline lookup yields CDR1 SGHDN and CDR2 FVKESK. The CDR3 DNA reads as TGTGCCAGCAGCCCCAAGATGTCAGGAGATCAGCCCCAGCATTTT. Its translation: CASSPKMSGDQPQHF.

J is TRBJ2-1 and V is TRBV27; D not certain. The germline V and J ends were trimmed by 3 bases and 4 bases, with 7 bases remaining between them. This CDR3 comprises 13 residues. Germline CDR1 is MNHEY and CDR2 is SMNVEV (reference sequence). The chain's CDR3 is CASSLAQYNEQFF. In DNA, the CDR3 is TGTGCCAGCAGTTTGGCACAGTACAATGAGCAGTTCTTC.

V gene TRBV19 combines with J gene TRBJ2-7; D might be TRBD1 (6 bases). Germline-derived CDR1 and CDR2 are LNHDA and SQIVND (reference sequence). The CDR3 is 14 residues long. V gave up 5 bases and J gave up 5 bases, with 16 bases separating them. CDR3 in DNA: TGTGCCAGTAGTCTTTTTGGACAGCCCCACGAGCAGTACTTC. This gives the protein CASSLFGQPHEQYF.

This sequence joins TRBV29-1 and TRBJ2-1; D may correspond to TRBD1 or TRBD2 (5 bases each). The length of the CDR3 is 14 residues. Germline V gene data show CDR1 as SQVTM and CDR2 as ANQGSEA. Deletions cut 2 bases from V and 2 bases from J, with 10 bases between. The CDR3 region is CSVESGGTYNEQFF. Written as DNA, the CDR3 is TGCAGCGTTGAAAGTGGGGGAACCTACAATGAGCAGTTCTTC.

V is TRBV15 and J is TRBJ1-4; no clear D gene. CDR1 is LNHNV and CDR2 is YYDKDF in the germline V gene (reference sequence). CDR3 size: 15 residues. V lost 4 bases and J 6 bases, leaving 15 bases between the germline ends. The CDR3, as DNA: TGTGCCACCAGCATCCTGATGGGAAAGGATGAAAAACTGTTTTTT. As protein: CATSILMGKDEKLFF.

J is TRBJ2-3 and V is TRBV12-3 or TRBV12-4; D is ambiguous. V was clipped by 5 bases and J by 2 bases, with 17 bases between them. The CDR3 sequence is 16 residues long. CDR3 in DNA: TGTGCCAGCAGTCCTGACTTAGGAATAGACACAGATACGCAGTATTTT. Protein sequence: CASSPDLGIDTDTQYF.

V and J are TRBV4-1 and TRBJ2-1; 8 bases map to TRBD2. CDR1 is MGHRA, CDR2 YSYEKL, per germline. The CDR3 length is 15 residues. V lost 5 bases to trimming and J lost 5 bases; unmatched junction nucleotides: 8. The CDR3 sequence is CASSVSSGSNNEQFF. The CDR3 nucleotides are TGCGCCAGCAGCGTATCTAGCGGGTCTAACAATGAGCAGTTCTTC.

CDR3 protein: CASSSRQSHYEQYF. CDR3 DNA: TGTGCCAGCAGCTCCCGACAGAGCCACTACGAGCAGTACTTC. The chain links TRBV7-8 to TRBJ2-7, with D perhaps matching TRBD1 (5 bases). Deletions cut 4 bases from V and 3 bases from J, with 13 bases between. Germline-derived CDR1 and CDR2 are SGHVS and FQNEAQ. CDR3 length equals 14 residues. The full variable domain, in which reference TRBV7-8 and TRBJ2-7 provide the parts outside the CDR3, is GAGVSQSPRYKVAKRGQDVALRCDPISGHVSLFWYQQALGQGPEFLTYFQNEAQLDKSGLPSDRFFAERPEGSVSTLKIQRTQQEDSAVYLCASSSRQSHYEQYFGPGTRLTVT.

The V and J genes are TRBV20-1 and TRBJ1-2; D is perhaps TRBD1 (5 bases). CDR1 and CDR2 from the germline V gene are DFQATT and SNEGSKA (reference sequence). CDR3 length: 14 amino acids. The V gene lost 0 bases and the J gene lost 2 bases, with 10 bases spanning the gap. DNA of the CDR3: TGCAGTGCTAGAGATCTTCGGGACAACTATGGCTACACCTTC. This translates into CSARDLRDNYGYTF.

The CDR3 sequence is CSARSTPGLAGETQYF. The DNA for the CDR3 is TGCAGTGCTAGATCTACGCCGGGACTAGCGGGAGAGACCCAGTACTTC. This chain links TRBV20-1 with TRBJ2-5, with 12 bases fitting TRBD2. The J segment lost 4 bases and the V segment lost 2 bases, leaving 8 bases of the junction unmatched. CDR1 is DFQATT, CDR2 SNEGSKA, per germline (reference sequence). This CDR3 has 16 residues.

The chain couples TRBV13 to TRBJ1-1, with D possibly TRBD1 on 5 matching bases. Germline V lookup: CDR1 PRHDT, CDR2 FYEKMQ (reference sequence). CDR3 size: 17 residues. Between the trimmed V and J ends, which lost 2 bases and 2 bases, there was a span of 18 bases. The CDR3 nucleotides read TGTGCCAGCAGCTTAAGGGACGGATGGACGAAAAACACTGAAGCTTTCTTT. This codes for CASSLRDGWTKNTEAFF.

The V call is TRBV9, the J call TRBJ2-1, with TRBD2 matching 7 bases. The ends lost 4 bases at V and 6 bases at J; junction bases unmatched: 10. Germline values: CDR1 SGDLS, CDR2 YYNGEE. The CDR3 sequence is 15 residues long. The CDR3 region is CASSTSLGEGNEQFF. The CDR3 bases are TGTGCCAGCAGCACCTCCCTAGGGGAGGGCAATGAGCAGTTCTTC.

V is TRBV5-1 and J is TRBJ2-5; no definite D call. Trimming took 0 bases from V and 3 from J, leaving 6 bases between them. Germline V gene data show CDR1 as SGHRS and CDR2 as YFSETQ. The CDR3 loop spans 13 amino acids. CDR3 nucleotide sequence: TGCGCCAGCAGCTTGGCTCAGAAAGAGACCCAGTACTTC. This codes for CASSLAQKETQYF.

This CDR3 reads CASFPAGGPPYEQYF. The CDR3 DNA sequence: TGTGCCAGTTTCCCGGCGGGAGGGCCTCCCTACGAGCAGTACTTC. The rearrangement joins TRBV28 to TRBJ2-7, with 9 bases lining up with TRBD2. This CDR3 region has 15 residues. The V gene's germline CDR1 is MDHEN and CDR2 SYDVKM. The trim removed 9 bases at V and 2 bases at J, leaving 11 bases unmatched.

The chain has TRBV19 and TRBJ2-7; 7 bases match TRBD1. Trimming removed 3 bases from V and 4 bases from J; junction bases left unmatched: 3. Germline values: CDR1 LNHDA, CDR2 SQIVND (reference sequence). The CDR3 spans 13 residues. The CDR3 protein is CASSMGQLYEQYF. The CDR3 DNA reads as TGTGCCAGTAGTATGGGACAGCTTTACGAGCAGTACTTC.

This rearrangement joins TRBV5-5 to TRBJ2-7; D is possibly TRBD1 (5 bases). Germline loops: CDR1 SGHKS, CDR2 YYEKEE (reference sequence). Trimming stripped 2 bases from V and 3 bases from J, with 15 bases between. The CDR3 covers 15 residues. The DNA for the CDR3 is TGTGCCAGCAGCTTTTCTCCGATGACAGTCTACGAGCAGTACTTC. Translated: CASSFSPMTVYEQYF.

The rearrangement links TRBV28 to TRBJ1-5; D might be TRBD1 (5 bases). V was pared by 5 bases and J by 4 bases, with 12 bases between. The CDR3 loop spans 14 amino acids. Germline values: CDR1 MDHEN, CDR2 SYDVKM. The CDR3 is CASSRDLYNQPQHF. The CDR3 DNA sequence: TGTGCCAGCAGTCGGGACCTCTATAATCAGCCCCAGCATTTT.

This rearrangement joins TRBV2 to TRBJ1-6; D may be TRBD1 (6 bases). The germline V gene encodes CDR1 SNHLY and CDR2 FYNNEI. The germline V and J ends were trimmed by 1 base and 4 bases, with 8 bases remaining between them. The CDR3 consists of 15 residues. The CDR3 region has the DNA TGTGCCAGCAGTGAAGGAGGGGGATATAATTCACCCCTCCACTTT. Residues: CASSEGGGYNSPLHF.